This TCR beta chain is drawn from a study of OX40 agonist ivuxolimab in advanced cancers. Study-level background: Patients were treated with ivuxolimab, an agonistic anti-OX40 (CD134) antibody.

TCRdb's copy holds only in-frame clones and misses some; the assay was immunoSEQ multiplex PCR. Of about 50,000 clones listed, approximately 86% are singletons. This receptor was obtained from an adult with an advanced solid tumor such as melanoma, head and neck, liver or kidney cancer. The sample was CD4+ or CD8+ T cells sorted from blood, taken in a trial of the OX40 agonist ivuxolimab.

The CDR3 nucleotides read TGTGCCATCAGTGTCCCGACAGGGGGGGGAACCGGGGCCAACGTCCTGACTTTC. Amino acids: CAISVPTGGGTGANVLTF. The V gene is TRBV10-3, the J gene TRBJ2-6; 9 nucleotides align to TRBD1. Germline assignment: CDR1 ENHRY and CDR2 SYGVKD. This CDR3 is 18 amino acids long. Trimming took 4 bases from V and 4 from J; bases not matched to a gene: 11.